This T cell receptor beta chain originates from a study of cytomegalovirus exposure and HLA in healthy donors. V was clipped by 1 base and J by 2 bases, with 10 bases between them. The CDR3 contains 15 residues. Germline CDR1 is KGHSH and CDR2 is LQKENI. This PCR relied on a set of 60 Vbeta primers and 13 Jbeta primers. In the authors' workflow: In a later analysis, of around 80 million unique beta chains, around 9.9 million appeared in at least two donors. Produced via immunoSEQ multiplex PCR; TCRdb's table is partial and in-frame only. From that table come the V and J calls and clone size; the DNA was used to work out D and trimming. This sample yields about 160,000 clones, of which about 85% are seen a single time; roughly 2.2% belongs to the top ten.

This clonotype originated in a man aged 18 to 30 in good health and CMV-seropositive. Sequencing was carried out using PBMCs. The rearrangement links TRBV18 to TRBJ2-3, with D possibly matching TRBD1 (6 bases). The CDR3 bases are TGTGCCAGCTCACCACGGCAGGGGTCCACAGATACGCAGTATTTT. It encodes CASSPRQGSTDTQYF.